This T cell receptor beta chain comes out of a study of T cell clonotyping in hematopoietic cell transplantation. General study results and limits: Few recipient clonotypes overlapped donors; over 97% were de novo at given depth.

This clone appeared once. Antigen specificity is unknown. Time point denoted: recipient sample about 28 days before transplant, after cytoreduction. TCRdb's copy holds only in-frame clones and misses some; the assay was immunoSEQ multiplex PCR. The sample contains tens of thousands of clones, roughly 82% of which appear only once. J lost 4 bases, V lost 4 bases, and 7 bases had no gene match. The CDR3 sequence is 16 residues long. CDR1 and CDR2 (germline): LGHNA, YSLEER. The sample consisted of peripheral blood mononuclear cells, taken before stem cell transplant. This chain uses TRBV4-3 with TRBJ2-7; 13 positions agree with TRBD2. The TCR sequence derives from a woman aged 60 to 75 with acute myeloid leukemia. Some clones in this sample may be carry-over from other donors' samples. The CDR3, as DNA: TGCGCCAGCAGCCGGGCCGGGACTAGCGGGAAATACGAGCAGTACTTC. This codes for CASSRAGTSGKYEQYF.